These 24 T cell receptor beta chains originate from one sample sequenced in a study of T cell responses to AZD1222 COVID-19 vaccine. The table came from immunoSEQ multiplex PCR; TCRdb's copy has only in-frame clones and leaves some out. The data contain 120,000 to 150,000 clones, roughly 88% of them singletons. The source was peripheral blood, collected on day 0 of AZD1222 vaccination. The receptors were sampled from an adult in good health.

The chain couples TRBV5-1 to TRBJ2-1; D gene uncertain. This CDR3 is built from 15 residues. Trimming pared 3 bases from V and 8 bases from J, leaving 18 bases between. Germline CDR1 and CDR2: SGHRS and YFSETQ. Here the CDR3 DNA reads TGCGCCAGCAGCTCCACTCCCTACCAAGGTGATGAGCAGTTCTTC. Translated: CASSSTPYQGDEQFF.

This sequence joins TRBV7-8 and TRBJ1-2; 7 bases fit TRBD1. V lost 3 bases to trimming and J lost 8 bases; unmatched junction nucleotides: 9. Per the germline V gene, CDR1 is SGHVS and CDR2 is FQNEAQ. The CDR3 sequence is 14 residues long. The CDR3, as DNA: TGTGCCAGCAGCTTCGGGACAGCCTCGGGGGGCTACACCTTC. Its protein is CASSFGTASGGYTF. The variable domain in full, with the rest retrieved from reference TRBV7-8 and TRBJ1-2, is GAGVSQSPRYKVAKRGQDVALRCDPISGHVSLFWYQQALGQGPEFLTYFQNEAQLDKSGLPSDRFFAERPEGSVSTLKIQRTQQEDSAVYLCASSFGTASGGYTFGSGTRLTVV.

The rearrangement joins TRBV29-1 to TRBJ2-7, with 9 bases fitting TRBD1. The CDR3 has 16 residues. V was pared by 5 bases and J by 5 bases, with 16 bases of the junction left unmatched. Germline CDR1 reads SQVTM; CDR2 reads ANQGSEA. CDR3 sequence: CSVTLPGQGRDDEQYF. The CDR3 DNA sequence: TGCAGCGTTACCTTACCGGGACAGGGTCGAGACGACGAGCAGTACTTC.

Regarding this clone: Other DNA sequences from this sample encode an identical CDR3 as well. The chain employs TRBV7-2 and TRBJ2-3; the D gene is possibly TRBD1 (6 bases). The CDR3 spans 17 residues. CDR1 is SGHTA, CDR2 FQGNSA, per germline. The V gene lost 7 bases and the J gene lost 2 bases, with 22 bases spanning the gap. CDR3 DNA: TGTGCCAGCACTATACAACCACGGGGACACCTCACAGATACGCAGTATTTT. This codes for CASTIQPRGHLTDTQYF.

This chain uses TRBV12-5 with TRBJ2-1; 9 bases map to TRBD1. Germline trimming cut 6 bases from V and 5 bases from J; bases unmatched to any gene: 8. In germline, CDR1 is LGHNT, CDR2 FRNRAP. The CDR3 is 15 amino acids. In DNA, the CDR3 is TGTGCTAGTGGCCCGCCTCGGACAGGGGACAATGAGCAGTTCTTC. Translating it yields CASGPPRTGDNEQFF.

V and J are TRBV7-9 and TRBJ1-4, with unresolved D. The V and J ends lost 4 bases and 8 bases respectively, with 5 bases between them. The CDR3 consists of 11 residues. Per germline, CDR1 SEHNR and CDR2 FQNEAQ (reference sequence). The chain's CDR3 is CASSSTEKLFF. The DNA for the CDR3 is TGTGCCAGCAGCTCCACCGAAAAACTGTTTTTT. The complete variable domain, with remaining parts taken from reference TRBV7-9 and TRBJ1-4, reads DTGVSQNPRHKITKRGQNVTFRCDPISEHNRLYWYRQTLGQGPEFLTYFQNEAQLEKSRLLSDRFSAERPKGSFSTLEIQRTEQGDSAMYLCASSSTEKLFFGSGTQLSVL.

V is TRBV6-5 and J is TRBJ1-6, with TRBD1 identical over 7 bases. Looked up from germline, CDR1 is MNHEY and CDR2 is SVGAGI. V trimming: 3 bases; J trimming: 9 bases; junction bases outside the gene matches: 5. This CDR3 has 14 amino acids. CDR3 residues: CASSYQGGGSPLHF. CDR3 nucleotide sequence: TGTGCCAGCAGTTATCAGGGGGGAGGTTCACCCCTCCACTTT.

The rearrangement joins TRBV7-2 to TRBJ2-7, with TRBD2 identical over 11 bases. V was clipped by 5 bases and J by 3 bases; unmatched bases: 3. Germline assignment: CDR1 SGHTA and CDR2 FQGNSA. The CDR3 consists of 14 residues. The CDR3 reads CASSPGLAGYEQYF. The CDR3 nucleotides read TGTGCCAGCAGCCCCGGACTAGCGGGCTACGAGCAGTACTTC.

The gene calls are TRBV5-6 and TRBJ1-4; D uncertain. This CDR3 has 14 amino acids. V lost 4 bases to trimming and J lost 4 bases, with 11 bases between them. Germline loops: CDR1 SGHDT, CDR2 YYEEEE. Here the CDR3 DNA reads TGTGCCAGCAGCCTTTGGGCGCTTAATGAAAAACTGTTTTTT. Residues: CASSLWALNEKLFF.

This chain joins TRBV7-8 and TRBJ1-1, with TRBD1 as a possible D gene (5 bases). This CDR3 has 16 amino acids. Trimming pared 0 bases from V and 4 bases from J, leaving 15 bases between. The germline V gene has CDR1 SGHVS and CDR2 FQNEAQ. The CDR3 DNA is TGTGCCAGCAGCTTAGCGCTTACGGGGGGACTCACTGAAGCTTTCTTT. It encodes CASSLALTGGLTEAFF. The variable domain in full, completed from reference TRBV7-8 and TRBJ1-1, reads GAGVSQSPRYKVAKRGQDVALRCDPISGHVSLFWYQQALGQGPEFLTYFQNEAQLDKSGLPSDRFFAERPEGSVSTLKIQRTQQEDSAVYLCASSLALTGGLTEAFFGQGTRLTVV.

This rearrangement joins TRBV14 to TRBJ2-5, with 12 nucleotides matching TRBD2. Germline-derived CDR1 and CDR2 are SGHDN and FVKESK. V shed 8 bases, J shed 3 bases, and the junction held 10 bases outside the gene matches. CDR3 size: 16 residues. The CDR3 sequence: CASGAWTSGEKETQYF. DNA for the CDR3: TGTGCCAGCGGGGCTTGGACTAGCGGGGAAAAAGAGACCCAGTACTTC.

This clone appeared a few times. This chain joins TRBV15 and TRBJ1-1; D call uncertain. Germline assignment: CDR1 LNHNV and CDR2 YYDKDF (reference sequence). Trimming pared 1 base from V and 3 bases from J, leaving 15 bases between. This CDR3 comprises 16 residues. The CDR3 loop reads CATSRGTGNMDTEAFF. Written as DNA, the CDR3 is TGTGCCACCAGCAGAGGGACGGGGAATATGGACACTGAAGCTTTCTTT.

This clone has a single count. The V call is TRBV12-5, the J call TRBJ1-5; TRBD1 aligns across 8 bases. The CDR3 has 14 residues. With V trimmed by 6 bases and J by 9 bases, 10 bases remained unmatched. Germline V CDR1 and CDR2: LGHNT, FRNRAP. For the CDR3, the DNA is TGTGCTAGTGGACGTGACAGGGGCACCCGGCCCCAGCATTTT. Protein product: CASGRDRGTRPQHF.

The chain links TRBV18 to TRBJ1-2; D ambiguous. Trimming cost V 2 bases and J 4 bases, with 14 bases left between them. Germline CDR1 KGHSH, CDR2 LQKENI. CDR3 length: 15 amino acids. CDR3 protein: CASSPTERDSYGYTF. The CDR3 DNA follows: TGTGCCAGCTCACCAACTGAGAGAGATAGCTATGGCTACACCTTC.

The gene calls are TRBV10-1 and TRBJ2-2; D is unresolved. The CDR3 spans 12 residues. V was pared by 7 bases and J by 7 bases, with 10 bases between. Germline loops: CDR1 WNHNN, CDR2 SYGVQD (reference sequence). CDR3 nucleotides: TGCGCCAGCATTACAGCGAACGGGGAGCTGTTTTTT. Translation: CASITANGELFF.

V usage is TRBV5-1 and J usage is TRBJ2-5, with TRBD2 matching over 13 bases. CDR3 size: 16 residues. J lost 5 bases, V lost 5 bases, and 9 bases had no gene match. The V gene's germline CDR1 is SGHRS and CDR2 YFSETQ. The CDR3 nucleotides read TGCGCCAGCAGGGGGACTAGCGGGGCCGCCGGGGAGACCCAGTACTTC. Translation gives CASRGTSGAAGETQYF.

The rearrangement links TRBV12-3 or TRBV12-4 to TRBJ1-5; D unresolved. V shed 8 bases and J shed 7 bases, with 12 bases lying between them. The CDR3 consists of 12 residues. DNA of the CDR3: TGTGCCAGCGGGAAAGTTCGGCAGCCCCAGCATTTT. Amino acids: CASGKVRQPQHF.

The chain has TRBV4-1 and TRBJ2-3; D possibly corresponds to TRBD1 (5 bases). CDR3 size: 15 residues. Germline V gene sequence: CDR1 MGHRA, CDR2 YSYEKL. The V end lost 3 bases, the J end lost 4 bases, and 14 bases lay between the germline ends. DNA for the CDR3: TGCGCCAGCAGCCAGCTGCCAGGGAACCCAGATACGCAGTATTTT. It specifies CASSQLPGNPDTQYF.

This chain connects TRBV2 to TRBJ2-2; D is uncertain. The germline gives CDR1 SNHLY, CDR2 FYNNEI. The length of the CDR3 is 15 residues. V was pared by 4 bases and J by 2 bases, with 11 bases between. The CDR3 DNA reads TGTGCCAGCAGTGTACGGCTAGTTAACACCGGGGAGCTGTTTTTT. Its translation: CASSVRLVNTGELFF.

This clone was seen more than once but under ten times. The chain is built from TRBV5-1 and TRBJ2-7, with 9 bases lining up with TRBD1. V dropped 5 bases and J dropped 8; count of bases not matched to a gene: 26. Germline V gene data show CDR1 as SGHRS and CDR2 as YFSETQ. The CDR3 has 19 residues. CDR3 bases: TGCGCCAGCAGAGGAACCGGGACAGGGTCCCCAGGTATAGACGGGAAGCAGTACTTC. It specifies CASRGTGTGSPGIDGKQYF.

The chain employs TRBV15 and TRBJ2-1; perhaps TRBD2 as D (6 bases). Trimming cost V 3 bases and J 0 bases, with 15 bases left between them. The CDR3 runs to 17 residues. The V gene's germline CDR1 is LNHNV and CDR2 YYDKDF (reference sequence). The CDR3 coding sequence is TGTGCCACCAGCAGGGGGCGCGGGACCATCTCCTACAATGAGCAGTTCTTC. This translates into CATSRGRGTISYNEQFF.

V is TRBV15 and J is TRBJ2-3; D gene unclear. The CDR3 totals 16 residues. The V end lost 4 bases, the J end lost 5 bases, and 19 bases lay between the germline ends. Germline-derived CDR1 and CDR2 are LNHNV and YYDKDF (reference sequence). The CDR3 protein is CATSTSTSRALDTQYF. The DNA of the CDR3 is TGTGCCACCAGCACCTCGACGTCCAGAGCGTTAGATACGCAGTATTTT.

The rearrangement links TRBV6-5 to TRBJ2-2, with TRBD1 matching 7 bases. With 0 bases clipped from V and 9 bases from J, the junction kept 10 bases outside the gene matches. Germline V gene sequence: CDR1 MNHEY, CDR2 SVGAGI. The CDR3 has 16 residues. The DNA of the CDR3 is TGTGCCAGCAGTTACTCCGGACAGGCCCGAGTGTGGGAGCTGTTTTTT. This encodes CASSYSGQARVWELFF.

This clone has a single count. The genes are TRBV27 and TRBJ1-1; maybe TRBD1 (6 bases). Between the trimmed V and J ends, which lost 7 bases and 5 bases, there was a span of 17 bases. The CDR3 is made up of 14 amino acids. In germline, CDR1 is MNHEY, CDR2 SMNVEV (reference sequence). This CDR3 is CASNPQGRATEAFF. In DNA form, the CDR3 reads TGTGCCAGCAACCCTCAGGGGCGGGCGACTGAAGCTTTCTTT.